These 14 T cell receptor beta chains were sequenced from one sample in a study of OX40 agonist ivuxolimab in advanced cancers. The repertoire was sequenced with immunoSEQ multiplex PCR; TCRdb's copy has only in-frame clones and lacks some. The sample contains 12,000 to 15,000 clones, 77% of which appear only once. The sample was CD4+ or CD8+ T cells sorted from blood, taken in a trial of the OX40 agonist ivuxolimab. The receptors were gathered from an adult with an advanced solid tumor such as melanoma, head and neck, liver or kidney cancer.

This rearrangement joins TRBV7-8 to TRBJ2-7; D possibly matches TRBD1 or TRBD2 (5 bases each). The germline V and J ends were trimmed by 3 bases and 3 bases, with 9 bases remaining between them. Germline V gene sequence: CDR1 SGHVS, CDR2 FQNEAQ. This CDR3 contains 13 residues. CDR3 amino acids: CASSFGTFYEQYF. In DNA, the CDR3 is TGTGCCAGCAGCTTCGGGACCTTCTACGAGCAGTACTTC.

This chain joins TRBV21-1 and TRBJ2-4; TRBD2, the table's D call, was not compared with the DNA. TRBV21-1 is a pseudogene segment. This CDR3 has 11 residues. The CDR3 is CAPLKKNIQYF. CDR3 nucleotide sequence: TGTGCCCCCCTAAAGAAAAACATTCAGTACTTC.

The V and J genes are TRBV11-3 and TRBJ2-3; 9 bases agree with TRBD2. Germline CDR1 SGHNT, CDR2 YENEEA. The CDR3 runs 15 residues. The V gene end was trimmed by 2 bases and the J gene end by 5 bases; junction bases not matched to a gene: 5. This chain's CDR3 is CASSLRVAGEDTQYF. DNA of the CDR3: TGTGCCAGCAGCTTACGGGTAGCGGGAGAAGATACGCAGTATTTT.

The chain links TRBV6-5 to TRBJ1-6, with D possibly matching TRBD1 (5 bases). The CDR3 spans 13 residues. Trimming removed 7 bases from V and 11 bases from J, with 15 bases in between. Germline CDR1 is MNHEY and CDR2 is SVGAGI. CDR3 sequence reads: CASTKRGVAPLHF. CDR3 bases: TGTGCCAGCACCAAACGGGGGGTCGCACCCCTCCACTTT.

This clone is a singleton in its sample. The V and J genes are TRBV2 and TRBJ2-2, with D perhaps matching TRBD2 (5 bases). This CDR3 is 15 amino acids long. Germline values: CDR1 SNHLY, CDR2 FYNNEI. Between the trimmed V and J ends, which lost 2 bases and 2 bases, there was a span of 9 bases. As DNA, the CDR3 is TGTGCCAGCAGTGAAAACGGGATCAACACCGGGGAGCTGTTTTTT. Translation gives CASSENGINTGELFF.

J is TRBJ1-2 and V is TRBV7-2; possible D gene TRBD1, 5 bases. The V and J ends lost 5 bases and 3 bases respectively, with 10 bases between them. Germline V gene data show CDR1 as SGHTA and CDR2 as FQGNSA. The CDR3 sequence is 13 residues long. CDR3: CASSHPGDYGYTF. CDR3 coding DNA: TGTGCCAGCAGCCACCCGGGGGACTATGGCTACACCTTC.

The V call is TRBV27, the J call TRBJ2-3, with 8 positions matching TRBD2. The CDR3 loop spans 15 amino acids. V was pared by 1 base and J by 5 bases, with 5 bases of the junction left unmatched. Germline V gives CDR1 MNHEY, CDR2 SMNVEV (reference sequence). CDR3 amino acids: CASSLYRGGIDTQYF. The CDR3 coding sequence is TGTGCCAGCAGTTTATACCGGGGGGGCATAGATACGCAGTATTTT.

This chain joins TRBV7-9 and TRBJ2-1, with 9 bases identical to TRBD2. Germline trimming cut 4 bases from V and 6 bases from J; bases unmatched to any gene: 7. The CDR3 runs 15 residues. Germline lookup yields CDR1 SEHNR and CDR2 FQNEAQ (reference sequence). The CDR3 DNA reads TGTGCCAGCAGCTCCGAGCGGGAGGCAGGCAATGAGCAGTTCTTC. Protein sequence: CASSSEREAGNEQFF. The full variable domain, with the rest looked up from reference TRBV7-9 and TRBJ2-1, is DTGVSQNPRHKITKRGQNVTFRCDPISEHNRLYWYRQTLGQGPEFLTYFQNEAQLEKSRLLSDRFSAERPKGSFSTLEIQRTEQGDSAMYLCASSSEREAGNEQFFGPGTRLTVL.

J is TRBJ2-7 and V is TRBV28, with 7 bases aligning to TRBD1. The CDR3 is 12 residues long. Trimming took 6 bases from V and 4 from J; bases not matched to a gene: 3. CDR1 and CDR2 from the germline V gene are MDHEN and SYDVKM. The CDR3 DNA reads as TGTGCCAGCAGAAGGGACAGTTACGAGCAGTACTTC. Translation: CASRRDSYEQYF.

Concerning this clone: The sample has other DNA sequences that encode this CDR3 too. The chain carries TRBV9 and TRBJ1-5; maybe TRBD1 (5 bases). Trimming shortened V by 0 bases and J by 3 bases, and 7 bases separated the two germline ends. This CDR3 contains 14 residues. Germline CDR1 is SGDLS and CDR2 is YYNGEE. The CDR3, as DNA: TGTGCCAGCAGCGTAGGGGGCCCCAATCAGCCCCAGCATTTT. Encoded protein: CASSVGGPNQPQHF.

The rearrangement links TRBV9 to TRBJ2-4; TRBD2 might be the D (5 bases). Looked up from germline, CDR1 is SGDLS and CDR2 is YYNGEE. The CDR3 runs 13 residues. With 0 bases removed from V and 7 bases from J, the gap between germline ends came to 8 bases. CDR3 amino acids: CASSVGADNIQYF. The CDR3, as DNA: TGTGCCAGCAGCGTAGGAGCGGATAACATTCAGTACTTC.

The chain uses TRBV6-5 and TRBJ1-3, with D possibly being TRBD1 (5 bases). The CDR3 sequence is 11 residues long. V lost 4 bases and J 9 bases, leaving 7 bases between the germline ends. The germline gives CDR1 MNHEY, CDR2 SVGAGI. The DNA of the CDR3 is TGTGCCAGCAGTTTTGGGGGCACCATATATTTT. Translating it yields CASSFGGTIYF.

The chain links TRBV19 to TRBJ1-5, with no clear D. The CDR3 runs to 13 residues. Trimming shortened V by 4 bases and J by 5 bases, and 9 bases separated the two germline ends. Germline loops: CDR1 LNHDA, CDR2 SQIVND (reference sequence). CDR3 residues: CASSREVYQPQHF. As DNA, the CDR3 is TGTGCCAGTAGTAGGGAGGTATATCAGCCCCAGCATTTT.

The CDR3 here is CASSLEAGSMTEAFF. CDR3 bases: TGCGCCAGCAGCTTGGAAGCAGGATCGATGACTGAAGCTTTCTTT. The gene calls are TRBV5-1 and TRBJ1-1; D remains unclear. CDR3 length: 15 amino acids. V lost 0 bases, J lost 5 bases, and 14 bases lay in between. Germline V gene sequence: CDR1 SGHRS, CDR2 YFSETQ.